This TCR beta chain is drawn from a study of radiation and T cells in renal cell carcinoma (dated by TCRdb to between 2020 and 2021). The study in broad terms: Samples were obtained from a clinical trial, in which 15 Gy stereotactic body radiation therapy was delivered to primary renal cell carcinomas and nephrectomy was performed 4 weeks later. A total of fewer than 55 samples underwent TCR beta sequencing, made up of 25 or so tumors and some 27 peripheral blood samples. A total of 3.5 million to 4.5 million unique CDR3 nucleotide sequences, encoding around 2.7 million unique CDR3 amino acid sequences, were found across all 50 or so samples.

The study at large found these results: No pretreatment tumor biopsies were available, so the baseline intratumoral presence of clonotypes could not be determined. Because the trial had a single-armed design, the trial could not examine how radiation dose or scheduling affected the TCR repertoire. Top tumor clonotypes rose in blood from baseline to 2 weeks post-radiation, then contracted by 4 weeks, suggesting transient expansion of tumor-resident clones. Dynamics of the blood repertoire were not tracked past 4 weeks after treatment.

Concerning this clone itself: This clone's antigen is unknown. No base quality values were provided; no much bigger clone lies one nucleotide off.

TCR beta libraries were generated from genomic DNA with the immunoSEQ kit, following the manufacturer's recommendations. For library preparation, a first multiplex PCR was performed with proprietary primers, followed by a second PCR in which unique barcodes were added, and bead cleanups were performed after each round. Each sample batch included a kit-provided positive control reaction and a negative control reaction. The final libraries were assessed on an Agilent 4200 TapeStation D1000 ScreenTape, pooled by volume, and quantified by qPCR. Sequencing was performed on an Illumina NextSeq500 with a MidOutput 150-cycle cartridge, and 156 Read1 and 15 Index1 cycles were run with kit custom primers. The pooled library was loaded at approximately 0.92 pM, and about 20% PhiX control was spiked in. The authors' analysis ran thus. Vendor-processed data were analyzed in R, and a clonotype was defined as all T cells sharing the same CDR3 nucleotide sequence. For clone abundance analyses, frequencies were normalized to the 10,000 most abundant clones per sample. Public T cell clones, which averaged fewer than five per sample, were removed prior to analysis. Tumor-enriched and baseline blood-enriched clonotypes were defined by at least a 32-fold difference in abundance between compartments. A beta-binomial differential abundance model was used to identify clonotypes that expanded or contracted between blood time points. Similarity between tumor and blood repertoires was quantified using the Baroni-Urbani and Buser coefficient, and groups were compared with two-tailed Wilcoxon tests in R. What TCRdb holds here is the immuneACCESS table cut down to in-frame rearrangements. Part of the clones is not present; checked against another copy, under half of the missing clones reflect an unresolved V gene, and the others are unexplained. V, J and clone size are those of that table, while D and trimming were read from the DNA. The sample table lists over 85,000 clones, 65% to 85% of them with a count of one. 6% to 7% of the sample goes to the ten largest clones.

CDR1 and CDR2 (SQVTM, ANQGSEA) derive from the germline V gene. Trimming takes 3 bases off V and 0 bases off J; junction bases not matched to a gene: 2. The CDR3 contains 14 residues, cysteine and phenylalanine counted. Of all the DNA, just the CDR3 is kept, 42 bases in frame from base 1. The intended sense of this specimen's time point label: baseline pretreatment blood. Per the publication, the treatment or condition label means: 15 Gy SBRT to primary tumor, nephrectomy 4 weeks later. To track tumor-enriched clonotypes, serial peripheral blood was sampled from radiation-treated patients at baseline and at 2 weeks and 4 weeks after SBRT. Every patient's renal cell carcinoma showed clear cell pathology. Genomic DNA for TCR sequencing was prepared using the QIAamp DNA Blood Mini Kit (Qiagen). Samples were included in the analyses only if all quality control checks were passed.

The sequenced sample was blood, obtained from a patient whose treatment included radiotherapy and nephrectomy. Here the chain combines TRBV29-1 and TRBJ2-3, with 8 bases matching TRBD2. This TCR was recovered from a man aged 60-69 years with renal cell carcinoma. The DNA reads as follows: TGCAGCGTTGAGACTAGCGATAGCACAGATACGCAGTATTTT. The translation is CSVETSDSTDTQYF.